The rows below give T cell receptor beta chains drawn from one sample of a study of T cells in Graves' hyperthyroidism and ophthalmopathy. One entry per CDR3 protein, called by TCRdb with MiXCR from the multiplex PCR reads. The repertoire has 300,000 to 500,000 distinct CDR3 sequences, 15% of them found once; the top ten carry approximately 30%. Sequenced input: blood. The receptors originated from a woman aged 25-40 years with Graves' hyperthyroidism. CDR3s include the opening cysteine and the closing phenylalanine or tryptophan. Each record gives: D gene, V gene, J gene, clone size, CDR3 protein, CDR3 DNA. A D gene is named only where the DNA matches it firmly. Size is stated for part of the rows, as once, few or many counts, or as a class when the clone is expanded.

>NA|TRBV28|TRBJ1-3|few
CASRPSGNTIYF
TGTGCCAGCAGACCAAGTGGAAACACCATATATTTT
>TRBD2|TRBV28|TRBJ2-3|many
CASSLAGEYTDTQYF
TGTGCCAGCAGTTTAGCGGGAGAGTACACAGATACGCAGTATTTT
>NA|TRBV29-1|TRBJ1-4|NA
CSVERPGTNEKLFF
TGCAGCGTTGAGAGGCCCGGGACTAATGAAAAACTGTTTTTT
>NA|TRBV24-1|TRBJ2-5|many
CATSGDLGTQYF
TGTGCCACCAGCGGCGACCTGGGGACCCAGTACTTC
>NA|TRBV10-3|TRBJ2-2|NA
CAISAIPGNTGELFF
TGTGCCATCAGTGCTATCCCAGGGAACACCGGGGAGCTGTTTTTT
>TRBD2|TRBV5-1|TRBJ2-7|few
CASSAPGGSYEQYF
TGCGCCAGCAGCGCCCCGGGGGGCTCCTACGAGCAGTACTTC
>TRBD2|TRBV11-2|TRBJ2-7|many
CASSLAPGAGGYEQYF
TGTGCCAGCAGCTTAGCCCCTGGGGCGGGAGGCTACGAGCAGTACTTC
>NA|TRBV19|TRBJ2-5|NA
CASSIVTGIGETQYF
TGTGCCAGTAGTATCGTAACAGGGATTGGGGAGACCCAGTACTTC
>NA|TRBV18|TRBJ2-7|many
CASSPPSRRGEEQYF
TGTGCCAGCTCACCACCGAGTCGCAGGGGCGAAGAGCAGTACTTC
>NA|TRBV20-1|TRBJ2-2|NA
CSARPAEGTGELFF
TGCAGTGCTAGACCAGCGGAGGGCACCGGGGAGCTGTTTTTT
>NA|TRBV30|TRBJ1-2|many
CAWIHGASLLPYGYTF
TGTGCCTGGATCCACGGGGCCTCCCTTTTACCCTATGGCTACACCTTC
>NA|TRBV6-2/TRBV6-3|TRBJ2-7|many
CASSYKAGKGADYEQYF
TGTGCCAGCAGTTATAAAGCGGGAAAGGGGGCTGACTACGAGCAGTACTTC
>TRBD1|TRBV29-1|TRBJ2-7|NA
CSVLVGQGEQYF
TGCAGCGTTCTGGTTGGACAGGGCGAGCAGTACTTC
>TRBD1|TRBV6-1|TRBJ1-2|many
CASTLDRTSSGYTF
TGTGCCAGCACCCTGGACAGGACCAGTAGTGGCTACACCTTC
>TRBD2|TRBV7-3|TRBJ2-5|NA
CASSFGLADKETQYF
TGTGCCAGCAGCTTTGGACTAGCGGATAAAGAGACCCAGTACTTC
>NA|TRBV9|TRBJ2-5|NA
CASSVGQGPQPQYF
TGTGCCAGCAGCGTAGGCCAGGGCCCCCAACCCCAGTACTTC
>NA|TRBV12-3/TRBV12-4|TRBJ2-1|many
CASKLVNEQFF
TGTGCCAGCAAGTTGGTCAATGAGCAGTTCTTC
>TRBD2|TRBV6-5|TRBJ2-1|many
CASSYSLAGVSRNEQFF
TGTGCCAGCAGTTACTCCTTAGCGGGAGTTTCGCGCAATGAGCAGTTCTTC
>TRBD2|TRBV12-3/TRBV12-4|TRBJ2-5|many
CASSLPWGGRETQYF
TGTGCCAGCAGTTTACCCTGGGGGGGAAGGGAGACCCAGTACTTC
>TRBD2|TRBV2|TRBJ2-3|few
CASQTSGRVDTQYF
TGTGCCAGCCAGACTAGCGGAAGGGTAGATACGCAGTATTTT
>TRBD1|TRBV15|TRBJ1-1|many
CASRPGQGAANTEAFF
TGTGCCAGCAGACCGGGACAGGGGGCAGCTAACACTGAAGCTTTCTTT
>NA|TRBV15|TRBJ2-1|few
CATSGWGDSSYNEQFF
TGTGCCACCAGCGGCTGGGGGGACAGCTCCTACAATGAGCAGTTCTTC
>TRBD2|TRBV12-3/TRBV12-4|TRBJ2-7|many
CASSLSSGAYEQYF
TGTGCCAGCAGTTTATCTAGCGGGGCCTACGAGCAGTACTTC
>NA|TRBV15|TRBJ2-2|many
CATSRDSGGYTGELFF
TGTGCCACCAGCAGAGATTCGGGTGGTTACACCGGGGAGCTGTTTTTT
>NA|TRBV19|TRBJ1-5|NA
CASSISWAGAPYQPQHF
TGTGCCAGTAGTATCTCTTGGGCAGGGGCTCCCTATCAGCCCCAGCATTTT
>NA|TRBV7-2|TRBJ1-3|NA
CASSRDSAVNTIYF
TGTGCCAGCAGCAGGGACTCTGCTGTGAACACCATATATTTT
>NA|TRBV14|TRBJ2-7|NA
CASSHWTDSYEQYF
TGTGCCAGCAGCCACTGGACGGATTCCTACGAGCAGTACTTC
>TRBD2|TRBV6-1|TRBJ2-7|many
CASTRTGTSGARSYEQYF
TGTGCCAGCACACGCACCGGGACTAGCGGGGCCCGCTCCTACGAGCAGTACTTC
>TRBD2|TRBV5-1|TRBJ2-5|NA
CASSLVAGGWKTQYF
TGCGCCAGCAGCTTGGTGGCGGGGGGATGGAAGACCCAGTACTTC
>TRBD2|TRBV7-2|TRBJ2-7|few
CASSLRTSGRAGYEQYF
TGTGCCAGCAGCTTACGGACTAGCGGGAGGGCCGGCTACGAGCAGTACTTC
>NA|TRBV7-9|TRBJ2-2|few
CASSLVGSDTGELFF
TGTGCCAGCAGTCTAGTAGGGAGCGACACCGGGGAGCTGTTTTTT
>TRBD2|TRBV10-3|TRBJ2-1|NA
CATLGGGDYNEQFF
TGTGCCACTCTCGGCGGGGGTGACTACAATGAGCAGTTCTTC
>TRBD2|TRBV9|TRBJ2-1|many
CASSATSGRGGSYNEQFF
TGTGCCAGCAGCGCGACTAGCGGGAGAGGGGGCTCCTACAATGAGCAGTTCTTC
>NA|TRBV4-1|TRBJ1-5|NA
CASSQGATYSNQPQHF
TGCGCCAGCAGCCAAGGAGCCACTTATAGCAATCAGCCCCAGCATTTT
>NA|TRBV20-1|TRBJ2-7|many
CSARRGLLAYEQYF
TGCAGTGCTAGAAGGGGACTGTTGGCCTACGAGCAGTACTTC
>NA|TRBV28|TRBJ1-5|many
CASSLSAANQPQHF
TGTGCCAGCAGTTTATCGGCGGCAAATCAGCCCCAGCATTTT
>TRBD2|TRBV14|TRBJ2-3|NA
CASSQLAGISTDTQYF
TGTGCCAGCAGCCAATTAGCGGGGATTAGCACAGATACGCAGTATTTT
>NA|TRBV12-3/TRBV12-4|TRBJ2-1|many
CASRPIADGSSYNEQFF
TGTGCCAGCAGGCCAATAGCGGACGGGAGCTCCTACAATGAGCAGTTCTTC
>NA|TRBV5-1|TRBJ2-1|few
CASNVRDPGGGEQFF
TGCGCCAGCAATGTCCGGGACCCGGGTGGGGGTGAGCAGTTCTTC
>TRBD2|TRBV2|TRBJ2-7|few
CASSDLGRVSYEQYF
TGTGCCAGCAGTGATTTGGGGAGGGTTTCCTACGAGCAGTACTTC
>TRBD2|TRBV6-1|TRBJ2-2|many
CASSEGPSGRGGTGELFF
TGTGCCAGCAGTGAAGGCCCTAGCGGGAGGGGCGGAACCGGGGAGCTGTTTTTT
>NA|TRBV19|TRBJ1-5|few
CASSIDWAGTDTQHF
TGTGCCAGTAGTATCGACTGGGCAGGCACAGATACGCAGCATTTT
>NA|TRBV6-1|TRBJ1-5|few
CASKADRQSNQPQHF
TGTGCCAGCAAAGCAGACAGACAGAGCAATCAGCCCCAGCATTTT
>TRBD2|TRBV6-1|TRBJ2-5|many
CASRLAGVEETQYF
TGTGCCAGCAGGCTAGCGGGAGTTGAGGAGACCCAGTACTTC
>NA|TRBV14|TRBJ1-2|NA
CASSQVEVNYGYTF
TGTGCCAGCAGCCAAGTCGAGGTTAACTATGGCTACACCTTC
>NA|TRBV10-3|TRBJ1-3|few
CAISIGGRHSGNTIYF
TGTGCCATCAGTATTGGAGGGAGACACTCTGGAAACACCATATATTTT
>NA|TRBV20-1|TRBJ2-1|many
CSALGPRNEQFF
TGCAGTGCCCTCGGGCCCCGCAATGAGCAGTTCTTC
>NA|TRBV6-2/TRBV6-3|TRBJ1-4|few
CASSYSSEVREKLFF
TGTGCCAGCAGTTACTCGAGTGAGGTTCGGGAAAAACTGTTTTTT
>TRBD1|TRBV10-2|TRBJ2-3|few
CASSRQGKNLRPTDTQYF
TGCGCCAGCAGTCGACAGGGGAAGAACCTTCGCCCCACAGATACGCAGTATTTT
>TRBD1|TRBV7-8|TRBJ2-7|few
CASSFRGQDNYEQYF
TGTGCCAGCAGCTTTAGGGGACAGGATAACTACGAGCAGTACTTC
>NA|TRBV5-4|TRBJ2-7|few
CASSLGGILYEQYF
TGTGCCAGCAGCTTGGGGGGGATCCTCTACGAGCAGTACTTC
>TRBD1|TRBV7-8|TRBJ2-3|many
CASSLRDRGPDTQYF
TGTGCCAGCAGCTTACGGGACAGGGGGCCCGATACGCAGTATTTT
>TRBD1|TRBV20-1|TRBJ2-7|many
CSASRPGQAAYEQYF
TGCAGTGCTTCCCGCCCGGGACAGGCTGCCTACGAGCAGTACTTC
>TRBD1|TRBV18|TRBJ1-5|many
CASSRQGEHQPQHF
TGTGCCAGCTCGCGACAGGGGGAGCATCAGCCCCAGCATTTT
>NA|TRBV20-1|TRBJ1-1|many
CSAPRVNLAGEAFF
TGCAGTGCTCCCCGGGTGAATCTAGCAGGTGAAGCTTTCTTT
>NA|TRBV28|TRBJ2-4|NA
CASSQGDKNIQYF
TGTGCCAGCAGCCAGGGTGACAAAAACATTCAGTACTTC
>NA|TRBV6-1|TRBJ2-3|many
CASSEGSAPSTDTQYF
TGTGCCAGCAGTGAAGGGTCAGCACCTAGCACAGATACGCAGTATTTT
>NA|TRBV28|TRBJ1-6|many
CASKDRRASPLHF
TGTGCCAGCAAAGACCGGCGGGCCTCACCCCTCCACTTT
>TRBD2|TRBV18|TRBJ2-1|many
CASSLGRAGNEQFF
TGTGCCAGCTCACTCGGGAGGGCCGGGAATGAGCAGTTCTTC
>TRBD2|TRBV28|TRBJ2-1|NA
CANSLSVSGNEQFF
TGTGCCAACAGTTTATCTGTTAGCGGGAATGAGCAGTTCTTC